This T cell receptor (beta chain) comes out of a study of T cell repertoires in cytomegalovirus infection. Study overall: Public TCR beta signature analysis indicated the presence of both CMV infection and matching HLA type.

TCRdb analysed the reads with MiXCR anew, one entry per CDR3 protein. The data contain a few hundred thousand distinct CDR3 sequences, under 45% of them singletons. With respect to this clonotype: Its antigen is as yet unknown.

The V gene's germline CDR1 is MGHRA and CDR2 YSYEKL. This CDR3 has 11 residues. V lost 0 bases, J lost 8 bases, and 1 base lay in between. This receptor was identified in a human donor in good health (CMV status not recorded). Some clones in this sample may be carry-over from other donors' samples. The J gene is TRBJ2-2, the V gene TRBV4-1, with D unresolved. This specimen was cultured PBMCs, taken from culture after CMV antigen stimulation. The CDR3 DNA reads as TGCGCCAGCAGCCAAGATGGGGAGCTGTTTTTT. It specifies CASSQDGELFF.